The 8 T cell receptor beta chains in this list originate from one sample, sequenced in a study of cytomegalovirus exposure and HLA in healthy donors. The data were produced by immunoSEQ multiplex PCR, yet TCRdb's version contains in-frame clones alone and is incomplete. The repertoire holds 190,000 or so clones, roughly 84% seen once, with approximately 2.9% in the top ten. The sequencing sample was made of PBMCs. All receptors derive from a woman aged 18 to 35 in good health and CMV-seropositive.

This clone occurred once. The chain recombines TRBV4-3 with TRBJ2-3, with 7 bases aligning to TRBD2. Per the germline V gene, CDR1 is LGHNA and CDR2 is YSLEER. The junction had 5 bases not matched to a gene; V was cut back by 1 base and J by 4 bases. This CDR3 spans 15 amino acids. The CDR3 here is CASSQGSGVADTQYF. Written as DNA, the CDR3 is TGCGCCAGCAGCCAAGGGAGCGGGGTCGCAGATACGCAGTATTTT.

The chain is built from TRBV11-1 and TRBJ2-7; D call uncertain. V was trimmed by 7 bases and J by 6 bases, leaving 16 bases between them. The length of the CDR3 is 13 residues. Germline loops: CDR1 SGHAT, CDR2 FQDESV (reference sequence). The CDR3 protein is CASNPGPKSEQYF. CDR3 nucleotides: TGTGCCAGCAACCCTGGGCCCAAATCCGAGCAGTACTTC. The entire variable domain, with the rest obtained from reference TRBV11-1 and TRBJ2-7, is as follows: EAEVAQSPRYKITEKSQAVAFWCDPISGHATLYWYRQILGQGPELLVQFQDESVVDDSQLPKDRFSAERLKGVDSTLKIQPAELGDSAMYLCASNPGPKSEQYFGPGTRLTVT.

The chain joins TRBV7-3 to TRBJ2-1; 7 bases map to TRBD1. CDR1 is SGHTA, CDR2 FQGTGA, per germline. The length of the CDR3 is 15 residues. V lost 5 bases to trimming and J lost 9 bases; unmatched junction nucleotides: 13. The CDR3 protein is CASSQHRGVDSEQFF. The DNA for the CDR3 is TGTGCCAGCAGCCAACACAGGGGTGTAGACAGTGAGCAGTTCTTC.

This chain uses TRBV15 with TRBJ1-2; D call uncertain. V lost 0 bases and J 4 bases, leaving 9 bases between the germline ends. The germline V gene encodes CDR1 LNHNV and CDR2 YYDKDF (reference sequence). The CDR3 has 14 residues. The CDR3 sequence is CATSRDGSAYGYTF. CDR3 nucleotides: TGTGCCACCAGCAGAGATGGCAGTGCCTATGGCTACACCTTC.

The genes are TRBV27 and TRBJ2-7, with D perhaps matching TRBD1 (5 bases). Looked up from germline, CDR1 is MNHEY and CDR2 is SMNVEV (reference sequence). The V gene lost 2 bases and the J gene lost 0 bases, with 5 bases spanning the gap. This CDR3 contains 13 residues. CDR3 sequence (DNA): TGTGCCAGCAGTTTACAGGGCTCCTACGAGCAGTACTTC. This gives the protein CASSLQGSYEQYF.

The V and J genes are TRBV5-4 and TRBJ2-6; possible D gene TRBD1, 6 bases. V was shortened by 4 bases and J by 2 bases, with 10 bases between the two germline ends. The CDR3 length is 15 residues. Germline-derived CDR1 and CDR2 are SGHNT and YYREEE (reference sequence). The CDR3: CASSPTGAGANVLTF. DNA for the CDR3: TGTGCCAGCAGCCCGACAGGAGCTGGGGCCAACGTCCTGACTTTC.

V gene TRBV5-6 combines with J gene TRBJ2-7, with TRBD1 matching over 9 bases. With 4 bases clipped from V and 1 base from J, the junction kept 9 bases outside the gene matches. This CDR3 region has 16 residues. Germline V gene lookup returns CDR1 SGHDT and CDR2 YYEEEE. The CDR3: CASSKTGGSGSYEQYF. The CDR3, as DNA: TGTGCCAGCAGCAAGACAGGGGGTTCGGGGTCCTACGAGCAGTACTTC.

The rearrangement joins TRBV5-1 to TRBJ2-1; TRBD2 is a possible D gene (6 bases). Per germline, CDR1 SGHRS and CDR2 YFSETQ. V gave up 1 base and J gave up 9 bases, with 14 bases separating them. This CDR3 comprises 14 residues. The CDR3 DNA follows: TGCGCCAGCAGCTTGTCCGTGACCGGGGGTGAGCAGTTCTTC. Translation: CASSLSVTGGEQFF.